The rows below give T cell receptor beta chains drawn from one sample of a study of blood T cell repertoires in COVID-19. Repertoires were generated with immunoSEQ multiplex PCR, while TCRdb's copy carries only in-frame clones and drops some. The sample includes 160,000 or so clones, roughly 77% of them seen just once. What was sequenced was peripheral blood. These receptors came from a human donor in a cohort sampled during active COVID-19. The CDR3 runs from the conserved cysteine through the conserved F or W. The D gene is left open where the match is weak. Expanded clones are given a class, and other clones once, few, many or no size at all.

TRBD2	TRBV4-3	TRBJ2-2	-	16	TGCGCCAGCAGCCAAGCGGGGGGTCGGGACACCGGGGAGCTGTTTTTT	CASSQAGGRDTGELFF
TRBD2	TRBV6-5	TRBJ2-7	-	14	TGTGCCAGCACCTTACTAGCGGGAGTCGCCGAGCAGTACTTC	CASTLLAGVAEQYF
-	TRBV18	TRBJ1-1	-	17	TGTGCCAGCTCACCACTAAGGACGGAGGTCGTGAACACTGAAGCTTTCTTT	CASSPLRTEVVNTEAFF
-	TRBV6-2/TRBV6-3	TRBJ1-1	-	13	TGTGCCAGCAGTTACTCGCCCAGTTCTGAAGCTTTCTTT	CASSYSPSSEAFF
TRBD1	TRBV5-5	TRBJ1-5	few	14	TGTGCCAGCAGCACCGGACAGGGGTTGCAGCCCCAGCATTTT	CASSTGQGLQPQHF
-	TRBV30	TRBJ1-1	-	13	TGTGCCTGGACCGATGGGGGGTTCACTGAAGCTTTCTTT	CAWTDGGFTEAFF
TRBD1	TRBV27	TRBJ2-3	-	17	TGTGCCAGCAGTCCTCGGGGACAGGGAACCCGCACAGATACGCAGTATTTT	CASSPRGQGTRTDTQYF
-	TRBV6-1	TRBJ1-5	many	17	TGTGCCAGCAGTGAAGGACGGGATTCGAGGGGCAATCAGCCCCAGCATTTT	CASSEGRDSRGNQPQHF
TRBD1	TRBV7-9	TRBJ1-2	-	17	TGTGCCAGCAGCTCCTTCTTAGCCGGGACAGGGTCCTATGGCTACACCTTC	CASSSFLAGTGSYGYTF
TRBD2	TRBV19	TRBJ2-7	-	15	TGTGCCAGTACCCGGGAGGCGGGCACCCCCTCTGAGCAGTACTTC	CASTREAGTPSEQYF
TRBD2	TRBV7-2	TRBJ2-5	-	14	TGTGCCAGCAGTCTAGGGACTAGCAGTGGGGCCCAGTACTTC	CASSLGTSSGAQYF
-	TRBV2	TRBJ1-6	few	15	TGTGCCAGCAGTGAAGCTGGGGGGTATAATTCACCCCTCCACTTT	CASSEAGGYNSPLHF
-	TRBV6-5	TRBJ1-5	-	13	TGTGCCAGCCAGACAGTGAGCAATCAGCCCCAGCATTTT	CASQTVSNQPQHF
TRBD1	TRBV5-6	TRBJ1-5	-	14	TGTGCCAGCAGCTTAACAGGGGATCGGCAGCCCCAGCATTTT	CASSLTGDRQPQHF
TRBD1	TRBV5-5	TRBJ1-3	-	15	TGTGCCAGCAGCCTGGGGACAGGGGGCGGAAACACCATATATTTT	CASSLGTGGGNTIYF
-	TRBV4-3	TRBJ2-7	once	16	TGCGCCAGCAGCCAAGATCCCACAGGGCCCCTCTACGAGCAGTACTTC	CASSQDPTGPLYEQYF
-	TRBV9	TRBJ2-1	-	16	TGTGCCAGCAGCGTGAGTGGCCTAAGGGGGTACAATGAGCAGTTCTTC	CASSVSGLRGYNEQFF
-	TRBV6-5	TRBJ1-2	-	14	TGTGCCAGCAGGAGAGGAAACAGGAACTATGGCTACACCTTC	CASRRGNRNYGYTF
-	TRBV27	TRBJ2-7	-	12	TGTGCCAGCAGCCGACAGAACTACGAGCAGTACTTC	CASSRQNYEQYF
-	TRBV5-4	TRBJ1-1	-	15	TGTGCCAGCAGCTCCGCGGCGGCTATGAACACTGAAGCTTTCTTT	CASSSAAAMNTEAFF
-	TRBV5-1	TRBJ1-5	-	13	TGCGCCAGCAGCCCGGGTGGGGGGCAGCCCCAGCATTTT	CASSPGGGQPQHF
-	TRBV5-1	TRBJ1-2	-	16	TGCGCCAGCAGCTTGGTAATGGGCCGGCAGACCTATGGCTACACCTTC	CASSLVMGRQTYGYTF
-	TRBV29-1	TRBJ1-4	-	11	TGCAGCGTCCTTACGGGGGAAAAACTGTTTTTT	CSVLTGEKLFF
TRBD1	TRBV6-5	TRBJ2-5	-	13	TGTGCCAGCCATCGACAGGGACAAGAGACCCAGTACTTC	CASHRQGQETQYF
TRBD1	TRBV7-2	TRBJ1-2	-	14	TGTGCCAGCAGCCTCCAGGGGGAGACCTATGGCTACACCTTC	CASSLQGETYGYTF
TRBD2	TRBV7-9	TRBJ2-7	-	14	TGTGCCAGCAGCCCAGACGGGGGGTCCTACGAGCAGTACTTC	CASSPDGGSYEQYF
-	TRBV3-1/TRBV3-2	TRBJ2-7	-	20	TGTGCCAGCAGCCATCCGGGCCCTGCTAGTGGCGCGAGGGGGATATACGAGCAGTACTTC	CASSHPGPASGARGIYEQYF
TRBD2	TRBV2	TRBJ2-1	-	14	TGTGCCAGCAGCGTGACTAGCGGAAGCAATGAGCAGTTCTTC	CASSVTSGSNEQFF
-	TRBV7-9	TRBJ1-2	-	13	TGTGCCAGCAGATTCACGGGAAACAATGGCTACACCTTC	CASRFTGNNGYTF
-	TRBV7-2	TRBJ1-3	-	16	TGTGCCAGCAGCCTTAGCCGGGTCTCCTCTGGAAACACCATATATTTT	CASSLSRVSSGNTIYF
-	TRBV6-1	TRBJ1-2	-	14	TGTGCCAGCAGTGAAGCTGGAGGGAACTATGGCTACACCTTC	CASSEAGGNYGYTF
-	TRBV18	TRBJ1-4	-	14	TGTGCCAGCCAGACAAGGACAACTAATGAAAAACTGTTTTTT	CASQTRTTNEKLFF
-	TRBV7-2	TRBJ2-3	-	16	TGTGCCAGCAGCTCGCAGGGTTTTGCTAGCACAGATACGCAGTATTTT	CASSSQGFASTDTQYF
TRBD1	TRBV6-5	TRBJ2-7	once	15	TGTGCCAGCAGTTCCAGGGACAGGAGTACCTACGAGCAGTACTTC	CASSSRDRSTYEQYF
-	TRBV30	TRBJ2-7	-	13	TGTGCCTGGAGGCCCAGGGTACCCTACGAGCAGTACTTC	CAWRPRVPYEQYF
TRBD2	TRBV30	TRBJ2-3	-	16	TGTGCCTGGAGTGTCGGGCTAGCGGGGAGCACAGATACGCAGTATTTT	CAWSVGLAGSTDTQYF
TRBD1	TRBV5-6	TRBJ1-6	-	15	TGTGCCAGCAGCTCCGCAGGGGGTGGTAATTCACCCCTCCACTTT	CASSSAGGGNSPLHF
-	TRBV5-5	TRBJ2-3	-	15	TGTGCCAGCAGCTTGCGGGGGAGAAGCACAGATACGCAGTATTTT	CASSLRGRSTDTQYF
-	TRBV11-3	TRBJ1-1	once	13	TGTGCCAGCAGCTTAAACAGGGACACTGAAGCTTTCTTT	CASSLNRDTEAFF
TRBD2	TRBV7-8	TRBJ2-3	-	18	TGTGCCAGCAGCTCCATCACGCGATTAGCGGGAGTTGCAGATACGCAGTATTTT	CASSSITRLAGVADTQYF
-	TRBV7-2	TRBJ2-3	-	14	TGTGCCAGCAGCTTAGTTAGGGGGTTAGATACGCAGTATTTT	CASSLVRGLDTQYF
-	TRBV19	TRBJ2-7	-	15	TGTGCCAGTAGTATGGGGGGTTTGGCGGCTTACGAGCAGTACTTC	CASSMGGLAAYEQYF